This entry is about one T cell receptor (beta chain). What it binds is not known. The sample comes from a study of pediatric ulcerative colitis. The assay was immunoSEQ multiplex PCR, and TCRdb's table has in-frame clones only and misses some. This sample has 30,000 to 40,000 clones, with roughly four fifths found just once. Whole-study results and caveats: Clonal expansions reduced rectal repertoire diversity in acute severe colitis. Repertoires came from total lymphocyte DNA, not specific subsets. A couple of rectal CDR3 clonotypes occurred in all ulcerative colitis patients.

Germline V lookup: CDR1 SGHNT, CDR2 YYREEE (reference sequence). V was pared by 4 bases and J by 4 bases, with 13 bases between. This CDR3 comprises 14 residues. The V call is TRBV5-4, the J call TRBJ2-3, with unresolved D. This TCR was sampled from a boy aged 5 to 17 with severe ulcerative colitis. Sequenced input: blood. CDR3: CASSVPLEADTQYF. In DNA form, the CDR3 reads TGTGCCAGCAGCGTGCCCTTAGAGGCAGATACGCAGTATTTT.